Given below is one T cell receptor beta chain in context. This record comes from a study of blood T cell repertoires in COVID-19. About the research overall: Acute and convalescent COVID-19 specimens originated in the United States, Italy and Spain. The analysed material was cDNA or gDNA that came from T cells, B-cell-depleted T cells, or PBMCs.

Study processing details: Nucleated cell counts were estimated from reference gene primer amplification. Data came from immunoSEQ multiplex PCR; TCRdb stores just in-frame clones and leaves some out. The DNA gave D and trimming, while V, J and clone size come from that table. Among 200,000 to 300,000 clones, approximately 80% were seen once, and the ten largest hold roughly 4%. The material sequenced was peripheral blood. This TCR was sampled from a man aged 60-69 years with acute or convalescent COVID-19.

CDR3 bases: TGTGCCAGCAGTTACTCGAAGTGGGGCCCGGGCACCGGGGAGCTGTTTTTT. This codes for CASSYSKWGPGTGELFF. V and J are TRBV6-2 or TRBV6-3 and TRBJ2-2, with D possibly TRBD1 on 5 matching bases. This CDR3 contains 17 residues. CDR1 and CDR2 from the germline V gene are MNHEY and SVGEGT. Trimming shortened V by 0 bases and J by 4 bases, and 15 bases separated the two germline ends.